These 25 T cell receptor beta chains share one sample of origin, sequenced in a study of blood T cells in healthy people across ages. Then a second PCR, running roughly 7 to 11 cycles, was carried out with a sample-barcoded 5' primer and a J-beta primer mix. TCRdb reprocessed the 5' RACE reads with MiXCR, giving one entry per CDR3 protein. The table shows hundreds of thousands of distinct CDR3 sequences, with roughly 31% occurring only once. Material: blood. All receptors derive from a woman of 80 years or more in good health.

In nucleotides, the CDR3 is TGTGCCAGCAGCCCGCCTCAACCTGAAAGAGAGCAGTACTTC. Translating gives CASSPPQPEREQYF. This chain connects TRBV7-8 to TRBJ2-7; D is ambiguous. The V gene lost 5 bases and the J gene lost 7 bases, with 18 bases spanning the gap. The CDR3 loop spans 14 amino acids. Germline-derived CDR1 and CDR2 are SGHVS and FQNEAQ. Together with reference TRBV7-8 and TRBJ2-7, the CDR3 gives the full variable domain: GAGVSQSPRYKVAKRGQDVALRCDPISGHVSLFWYQQALGQGPEFLTYFQNEAQLDKSGLPSDRFFAERPEGSVSTLKIQRTQQEDSAVYLCASSPPQPEREQYFGPGTRLTVT.

DNA of the CDR3: TGTGCCAGCAGCTTAGCGACAGGGACTAGTGGGAGTGAGCAGTTCTTC. Amino acids: CASSLATGTSGSEQFF. The chain employs TRBV7-6 and TRBJ2-1, with a possible D match to TRBD2 (8 bases). From germline, CDR1 is SGHVS and CDR2 FNYEAQ. This CDR3 has 16 amino acids. The germline V and J ends were trimmed by 0 bases and 9 bases, with 18 bases remaining between them.

This clonotype was observed a few times. The V and J genes are TRBV12-3 or TRBV12-4 and TRBJ1-1; D is uncertain. V dropped 6 bases and J dropped 2 bases, with 13 bases sitting between them. CDR3 length: 14 amino acids. CDR3 protein: CASSTSGVNTEAFF. CDR3 sequence (DNA): TGTGCCAGCAGCACCTCCGGGGTTAACACTGAAGCTTTCTTT.

Points on this clonotype: The junction and the germline gene differ at one end; a read error may be behind it. The V gene is TRBV6-5, the J gene TRBJ1-1; a possible D gene is TRBD1 (6 bases). Per the germline V gene, CDR1 is MNHEY and CDR2 is SVGAGI. The CDR3 runs to 16 residues. The CDR3 DNA reads as TGTGCCAGCAGTTACCCTACAGGGCCAGGGGCCACTGTAGCTTTCTTT. This translates into CASSYPTGPGATVAFF.

The chain employs TRBV7-2 and TRBJ1-5; 7 bases fit TRBD1. Germline V lookup: CDR1 SGHTA, CDR2 FQGNSA. With 5 bases clipped from V and 6 bases from J, the junction kept 10 bases outside the gene matches. The CDR3 spans 15 residues. In DNA, the CDR3 is TGTGCCAGCAGCCCGGGACAGAGGTTGGGTCAGCCCCAGCATTTT. Translated, it gives CASSPGQRLGQPQHF.

This clonotype was recorded at least ten times. The chain is built from TRBV7-2 and TRBJ1-2, with D possibly being TRBD1 (6 bases). Germline loops: CDR1 SGHTA, CDR2 FQGNSA. Trimming removed 1 base from V and 6 bases from J, with 9 bases in between. The CDR3 has 13 amino acids. The CDR3 nucleotides are TGTGCCAGCAGCTTAGACAGGGTCCATGGCTACACCTTC. As protein: CASSLDRVHGYTF.

This clonotype was counted at least ten times. The chain uses TRBV7-6 and TRBJ1-2; D may be TRBD1 (5 bases). The CDR3 spans 13 residues. V lost 3 bases, J lost 6 bases, and 11 bases lay in between. Germline lookup yields CDR1 SGHVS and CDR2 FNYEAQ. In nucleotides, the CDR3 is TGTGCCAGCAGCTTCCGGGAGGGACATGGCTACACCTTC. Translating gives CASSFREGHGYTF.

This rearrangement joins TRBV20-1 to TRBJ1-5; 7 bases line up with TRBD1. Germline V gene data show CDR1 as DFQATT and CDR2 as SNEGSKA (reference sequence). With 4 bases clipped from V and 0 bases from J, the junction kept 15 bases outside the gene matches. The CDR3 consists of 18 residues. DNA of the CDR3: TGCAGTGCTAATCCTACCCCTGGGACAGCGAATAGCAATCAGCCCCAGCATTTT. Amino acids: CSANPTPGTANSNQPQHF.

Of note for this clonotype: A read error may explain this, as a much larger clone is one base away. The chain recombines TRBV6-5 with TRBJ2-1; no clear D. The better agreement between TRBJ2-7 and the DNA end casts doubt on the J call. Germline V gene lookup returns CDR1 MNHEY and CDR2 SVGAGI. The CDR3 totals 15 residues. The CDR3 sequence: CASSFSRSSYNKQYF. CDR3 coding DNA: TGTGCCAGCAGTTTCTCGCGGAGCTCCTACAATAAGCAGTACTTC.

This clonotype showed up many times. This rearrangement joins TRBV5-1 to TRBJ2-5; tentatively, D is TRBD1 (6 bases). This CDR3 spans 18 amino acids. V was shortened by 3 bases and J by 0 bases, with 21 bases between the two germline ends. Per the germline V gene, CDR1 is SGHRS and CDR2 is YFSETQ. Here the CDR3 DNA reads TGCGCCAGCAGCTCCGCCTCAAAGGGACAAAGGTACCAAGAGACCCAGTACTTC. Translation: CASSSASKGQRYQETQYF.

This clonotype was detected ten times or more. The rearrangement joins TRBV4-2 to TRBJ2-3; 12 bases align to TRBD2. The CDR3 has 16 residues. V gave up 5 bases and J gave up 5 bases; unmatched junction bases: 8. Germline V CDR1 and CDR2: LGHNA, YNFKEQ. The CDR3 loop reads CASSTRTSGDRDTQYF. CDR3 sequence (DNA): TGTGCCAGCAGCACCCGGACTAGCGGGGATAGAGATACGCAGTATTTT.

With regard to this clonotype: Just one base apart from a much larger clone, this may be a read error. The chain uses TRBV9 and TRBJ1-6; D is perhaps TRBD1 (6 bases). The CDR3 totals 15 residues. Germline-derived CDR1 and CDR2 are SGDLS and YYNGEE. The CDR3 sequence: CASSGSSGANSSLHF. DNA for the CDR3: TGTGCCAGCAGCGGGAGTTCAGGGGCGAATTCATCCCTCCACTTT.

This chain joins TRBV29-1 and TRBJ1-5, with TRBD1 matching over 7 bases. This CDR3 has 13 residues. J gave up 4 bases and V 5 bases, and 5 bases lay outside the gene matches. Germline V lookup: CDR1 SQVTM, CDR2 ANQGSEA. For the CDR3, the DNA is TGCAGCGTTATGACAGGGCTAAATCAGCCCCAGCATTTT. Translation: CSVMTGLNQPQHF.

This clonotype was seen repeatedly, ten times or more. The chain employs TRBV6-1 and TRBJ2-5, with TRBD1 matching over 9 bases. This CDR3 spans 15 amino acids. Germline V gives CDR1 MNHNS, CDR2 SASEGT. The V gene end was trimmed by 3 bases and the J gene end by 3 bases; junction bases not matched to a gene: 5. The CDR3 sequence: CASSESGTGKETQYF. CDR3 bases: TGTGCCAGCAGTGAGTCCGGGACAGGGAAAGAGACCCAGTACTTC.

This clonotype has ten or more counts. This chain uses TRBV9 with TRBJ2-1; 8 bases agree with TRBD2. The germline CDR1 and CDR2 sequences are SGDLS and YYNGEE. This CDR3 spans 13 amino acids. J lost 8 bases, V lost 5 bases, and 6 bases had no gene match. CDR3: CASRGGGSYEQFF. The CDR3, as DNA: TGTGCCAGCAGGGGCGGGGGGTCCTATGAGCAGTTCTTC.

This clonotype was counted between two and nine times. The chain employs TRBV12-3 or TRBV12-4 and TRBJ2-2; D not certain. The V end lost 5 bases, the J end lost 6 bases, and 10 bases lay between the germline ends. CDR3 length: 13 amino acids. CDR3 DNA sequence: TGTGCCAGCAGTGCTAGTTCCGCCGGGGAGCTGTTTTTT. It yields the protein CASSASSAGELFF.

This clonotype was found once. CDR3 amino acids: CASSLASLRLAVHNEQFF. In nucleotides, the CDR3 is TGTGCCAGCAGCTTAGCTAGCCTTCGACTAGCGGTCCACAATGAGCAGTTCTTC. The V call is TRBV7-2, the J call TRBJ2-1, with TRBD2 matching over 9 bases. Germline trimming cut 0 bases from V and 5 bases from J; bases unmatched to any gene: 11. This CDR3 is built from 18 residues. Germline V CDR1 and CDR2: SGHTA, FQGNSA.

This clonotype was counted only a few times. This may arise from a read error, as a much more abundant clone is one base away. CDR3 DNA sequence: TGTGCCAGCAGCGTAGGAGGGACTCCTGGGACCCAGTTCTTC. It codes for CASSVGGTPGTQFF. The genes are TRBV9 and TRBJ2-1; TRBD2 is a possible D gene (6 bases). The CDR3 runs 14 residues. V was shortened by 0 bases and J by 13 bases, with 17 bases between the two germline ends. CDR1 and CDR2 from the germline V gene are SGDLS and YYNGEE.

In its sample, this clonotype was seen many times. This chain joins TRBV7-9 and TRBJ2-1; 13 bases are shared with TRBD2. The CDR3 runs 16 residues. Germline V CDR1 and CDR2: SEHNR, FQNEAQ (reference sequence). The trim removed 3 bases at V and 9 bases at J, leaving 8 bases unmatched. CDR3 bases: TGTGCCAGCAGCTTTCCATGGACTAGCGGGGGTGGTGAGCAGTTCTTC. This encodes CASSFPWTSGGGEQFF.

J is TRBJ1-1 and V is TRBV6-5, with D hard to call. V lost 4 bases and J 3 bases, leaving 12 bases between the germline ends. The V gene's germline CDR1 is MNHEY and CDR2 SVGAGI. There are 14 residues in the CDR3. The CDR3 DNA reads as TGTGCCAGCAGTTGGAGGCTAGGGCACACTGAAGCTTTCTTT. Translating it yields CASSWRLGHTEAFF.

This clonotype was detected a few times. With a much larger clone just one base away, this may be a read error. V is TRBV10-3 and J is TRBJ1-2; TRBD1 matches 10 bases. This CDR3 is built from 13 residues. Germline V gene data show CDR1 as ENHRY and CDR2 as SYGVKD. Germline trimming cut 11 bases from V and 7 bases from J; bases unmatched to any gene: 10. The CDR3 DNA reads as TGTGCCCCCCGCCGGGACAGGGGAGTTGGCTACACCTTC. It translates to CAPRRDRGVGYTF.

This clonotype has a count of ten or more. The chain joins TRBV7-2 to TRBJ2-5; D is unresolved. The germline V gene encodes CDR1 SGHTA and CDR2 FQGNSA. The germline V and J ends were trimmed by 5 bases and 5 bases, with 12 bases remaining between them. CDR3 size: 13 residues. The CDR3 loop reads CASSPTSRETQYF. The CDR3 nucleotides are TGTGCCAGCAGCCCAACCAGCCGTGAGACCCAGTACTTC.

This clonotype appeared many times. The rearrangement links TRBV28 to TRBJ2-5; D possibly corresponds to TRBD2 (5 bases). Germline-derived CDR1 and CDR2 are MDHEN and SYDVKM. There are 16 residues in the CDR3. With 2 bases removed from V and 11 bases from J, the gap between germline ends came to 24 bases. CDR3 region: CASSLRGRGLNNEQYF. The DNA for the CDR3 is TGTGCCAGCAGTTTAAGAGGGCGTGGGCTGAACAATGAGCAGTACTTC.

About this clonotype itself: A much larger clone is a single base away; this may be a read error. The CDR3 is CASSELAGDYNEQYF. The CDR3 bases are TGTGCCAGCAGCGAACTAGCGGGAGATTACAATGAGCAGTACTTC. The V and J genes are TRBV9 and TRBJ2-7, with 11 bases aligning to TRBD2. After removal of 3 bases from V and 7 bases from J, the junction contained 9 bases not matched to a gene. The CDR3 consists of 15 residues. The V gene's germline CDR1 is SGDLS and CDR2 YYNGEE. Full variable domain (missing parts from reference TRBV9 and TRBJ2-7): DSGVTQTPKHLITATGQRVTLRCSPRSGDLSVYWYQQSLDQGLQFLIQYYNGEERAKGNILERFSAQQFPDLHSELNLSSLELGDSALYFCASSELAGDYNEQYFGPGTRLTVT.

Worth noting for this clonotype: Given a much more abundant clone one base away, this may be a read error. The chain has TRBV10-3 and TRBJ2-7; no clear D. The CDR3 covers 14 residues. Trimming removed 6 bases from V and 0 bases from J, with 12 bases in between. The germline V gene encodes CDR1 ENHRY and CDR2 SYGVKD. CDR3 sequence: CAIRDPGYSYEQYF. The CDR3 coding sequence is TGTGCCATCAGGGACCCCGGGTACTCCTACGAGCAGTACTTC.